A single sample gave rise to the 25 T cell receptor beta chains below, sequenced in a study of T cells in women clearing cervical HPV infection. TCRdb's copy holds only in-frame clones and misses some; the assay was immunoSEQ multiplex PCR. This sample contains about 20,000 clones. The material sequenced was blood buffy coat. These receptor sequences come from a woman aged 18 to 75 with a cervical HPV16 infection that either progressed to CIN3+ or cleared (not recorded which).

Comment on this clone: Other nucleotide sequences in the sample specify the same CDR3. CDR3: CASSFGGARGNTIYF. Partial CDR3 DNA: TGTGCCAGCAGCTTCGGGGGGGCGCGCGGAAACACC. The rearrangement links TRBV7-2 to TRBJ1-3; D possibly corresponds to TRBD1 (6 bases). The CDR3 extends 3 residues past the end of the read, so its final part is completed from the germline J gene. Looked up from germline, CDR1 is SGHTA and CDR2 is FQGNSA. V was trimmed by 3 bases and J by 4 bases, leaving 13 bases between them. This CDR3 contains 15 residues.

CDR3 DNA (partial): TGTGCCAGCAGCCCCCTTCGTGATACG. This sequence encodes CASSPLRDT. The full CDR3 protein is CASSPLRDTQYF. V gene TRBV7-2 combines with J gene TRBJ2-3; D is ambiguous. The read terminates 3 residues before the CDR3 end, so the remaining end is supplied by the germline J gene. V was clipped by 5 bases and J by 6 bases, with 9 bases between them. Germline lookup yields CDR1 SGHTA and CDR2 FQGNSA. The CDR3 runs to 12 residues.

Concerning this clone: The read terminates 3 residues before the CDR3 end, so the remaining end is supplied by the germline J gene. V and J are TRBV13 and TRBJ2-5; D remains ambiguous. Germline CDR1 is PRHDT and CDR2 is FYEKMQ (reference sequence). Trimming removed 2 bases at V and 3 bases at J, with 7 bases between. The CDR3 is 13 residues long. The CDR3 spells CASSLRAEETQYF. The sequenced CDR3 bases are TGTGCCAGCAGCTTAAGGGCAGAAGAGACC.

A remark on this clone: A junction end diverges from the germline sequence, so it may reflect a read error. The read terminates 3 residues before the CDR3 end, so the remaining end is supplied by the germline J gene. The rearrangement links TRBV5-1 to TRBJ1-1, with D perhaps TRBD1 (6 bases). This CDR3 is built from 14 residues. From germline, CDR1 is SGHRS and CDR2 YFSETQ. CDR3 residues: CASSLRGRDTEAFF. Partial CDR3 DNA: TGCGCCAGCAGCTTAAGGGGCCGGGACACCGAA.

In regard to this clone: A read error may account for a junction end that differs from germline. The read terminates 3 residues before the CDR3 end, so the remaining end is supplied by the germline J gene. The V call is TRBV4-2, the J call TRBJ1-6; 7 positions agree with TRBD1. CDR3 length equals 14 residues. Germline CDR1 is LGHNA and CDR2 is YNFKEQ. The CDR3 sequence: CASSHRDSNSPLHF. The DNA read from the CDR3 is TGCGCCAGCAGCCACCGGGACAGTAATTCACCC.

Concerning this clone itself: The read is 3 residues too short to cover the CDR3 end, so that end is filled in from the germline J gene. The V gene is TRBV5-6, the J gene TRBJ1-5, with 7 bases fitting TRBD1. V dropped 4 bases and J dropped 4; count of bases not matched to a gene: 8. Per germline, CDR1 SGHDT and CDR2 YYEEEE. CDR3 length: 15 residues. CDR3 protein: CASSLGQVENQPQHF. The CDR3 bases that were read are TGTGCCAGCAGCCTAGGACAGGTCGAGAATCAGCCC.

With respect to this clone: One end of the junction varies from germline; a read error may be responsible. The CDR3 end falls 3 residues outside the read, so it is completed with the germline J gene. The chain couples TRBV4-2 to TRBJ1-2; 10 bases line up with TRBD1. CDR1 and CDR2 (germline): LGHNA, YNFKEQ. The CDR3 contains 13 residues. CDR3 region: CASSWDRGKGYTF. The covered CDR3 bases are TGCGCCAGCAGCTGGGACAGGGGTAAAGGC.

To note about this clone: The CDR3 end lies 3 residues beyond the end of the read and is filled in from the germline J gene. The gene calls are TRBV30 and TRBJ2-2; tentative D call: TRBD1 (6 bases). The CDR3 is 13 residues long. Germline V gives CDR1 GTSNPN, CDR2 SVGIG (reference sequence). The sequenced CDR3 bases are TGTGCCTGGAGAGGCAGGGGCGGTTCACCG. It encodes CAWRGRGGSP. The full CDR3 is CAWRGRGGSPLFF.

On this clone: The missing CDR3 end, 3 residues past where the read stops, is filled in from the germline J gene. The chain joins TRBV7-9 to TRBJ1-2; D is ambiguous. Germline V gives CDR1 SEHNR, CDR2 FQNEAQ (reference sequence). The V end lost 1 base, the J end lost 3 bases, and 3 bases lay between the germline ends. The CDR3 is made up of 12 amino acids. The DNA read from the CDR3 is TGTGCCAGCAGCTTAGTAGACTATGGC. Protein: CASSLVDYG. The CDR3 in its entirety is CASSLVDYGYTF.

To note about this clone: The read terminates 3 residues before the CDR3 end, so the remaining end is supplied by the germline J gene. The chain is built from TRBV30 and TRBJ2-1; possible D gene TRBD2, 6 bases. CDR3 length: 11 residues. The germline V gene encodes CDR1 GTSNPN and CDR2 SVGIG (reference sequence). Trimming removed 3 bases at V and 8 bases at J, with 8 bases between. The CDR3 bases that were read are TGTGCCTGGAGCCCGGGGGATGAG. It is translated as CAWSPGDE. The whole CDR3 sequence reads CAWSPGDEQFF.

Note on this clone: Read data end 3 residues before the CDR3 end; the end is taken from the germline J gene. This sequence joins TRBV19 and TRBJ2-1; 7 bases match TRBD1. The ends lost 8 bases at V and 9 bases at J; junction bases unmatched: 10. CDR3 size: 13 residues. In germline, CDR1 is LNHDA, CDR2 SQIVND (reference sequence). This chain's CDR3 is CASSFGPGGEQFF. The CDR3 bases that were read are TGTGCCAGTTCCTTCGGCCCAGGGGGTGAG.

Concerning this clone itself: With the read ending 3 residues before the CDR3 end, the germline J gene is used to fill in that end. The chain uses TRBV2 and TRBJ2-7; no clear D. The CDR3 extends over 12 amino acids. CDR1 and CDR2 from the germline V gene are SNHLY and FYNNEI. The germline V and J ends were trimmed by 5 bases and 3 bases, with 8 bases remaining between them. The part of the CDR3 DNA that was read is TGTGCCAGCAGTCGACTCGACTACGAG. As protein: CASSRLDYE. The whole CDR3 region reads CASSRLDYEQYF.

As to this clone: The sequenced fragment ends 3 residues before the CDR3 boundary, so the rest is inferred from the germline J gene. The chain joins TRBV12-3 or TRBV12-4 to TRBJ1-3, with unresolved D. The germline V and J ends were trimmed by 7 bases and 0 bases, with 16 bases remaining between them. The CDR3 loop spans 16 amino acids. CDR3 DNA (partial): TGTGCCAGCACCCCCAGGAGGGTTTACTCTGGAAACACC. Residues: CASTPRRVYSGNT. The full CDR3 protein is CASTPRRVYSGNTIYF.

With respect to this clone: Coverage ceases 3 residues before the CDR3 finishes, and the germline J gene fills in the end. The J gene is TRBJ2-7, the V gene TRBV7-9; TRBD2 is a possible D gene (6 bases). The V gene's germline CDR1 is SEHNR and CDR2 FQNEAQ (reference sequence). The CDR3 is 13 amino acids. Trimming left V 11 bases short and J 1 base short, with 15 bases between. The part of the CDR3 DNA that was read is TGTGCCCTCGGGGTAGCGGATTCCTACGAG. It yields the protein CALGVADSYE. The whole CDR3 is CALGVADSYEQYF.

As concerns this clone: The read is 3 residues too short to cover the CDR3 end, so that end is filled in from the germline J gene. The chain couples TRBV20-1 to TRBJ2-7; perhaps TRBD1 as D (5 bases). The germline V and J ends were trimmed by 1 base and 1 base, with 8 bases remaining between them. The germline gives CDR1 DFQATT, CDR2 SNEGSKA (reference sequence). The CDR3 runs 13 residues. The CDR3 is CSARGGQSYEQYF. Partial CDR3 DNA: TGCAGTGCTAGAGGGGGCCAGTCCTACGAG.

The CDR3: CASSSPEGTYNEQFF. The DNA read from the CDR3 is TGTGCCAGCAGCTCCCCCGAGGGCACCTACAATGAG. The genes are TRBV7-9 and TRBJ2-1; weak D call: TRBD2 (5 bases). Read sequence stops 3 residues before the CDR3 end, and the germline J gene provides the missing end. The V gene's germline CDR1 is SEHNR and CDR2 FQNEAQ (reference sequence). CDR3 length: 15 amino acids. V was trimmed by 4 bases and J by 2 bases, leaving 12 bases between them.

Concerning this clone itself: The read finishes 3 residues shy of the CDR3 end, and the germline J gene is used to complete it. This chain links TRBV20-1 with TRBJ1-2, with D maybe TRBD1 (5 bases). V was shortened by 0 bases and J by 2 bases, with 13 bases between the two germline ends. The CDR3 length is 15 residues. Germline V CDR1 and CDR2: DFQATT, SNEGSKA (reference sequence). Here the CDR3 reads CSARDMGGRNYGYTF. The sequenced CDR3 bases are TGCAGTGCTAGAGATATGGGGGGTCGGAACTATGGC.

The CDR3 reads CAWKGDSLPFHSPLHF. The sequenced part of the CDR3 DNA is TGTGCCTGGAAGGGGGACAGCCTTCCTTTCCATTCACCC. The V call is TRBV30, the J call TRBJ1-6, with TRBD1 identical over 7 bases. The read stops 3 residues short of the end of the CDR3; the missing end is completed from the germline J gene. Trimming took 4 bases from V and 8 from J; bases not matched to a gene: 14. The CDR3 has 16 amino acids. Germline V lookup: CDR1 GTSNPN, CDR2 SVGIG (reference sequence).

Note on this clone: The sequenced fragment ends 3 residues before the CDR3 boundary, so the rest is inferred from the germline J gene. The rearrangement uses TRBV7-9 and TRBJ2-3; a possible D gene is TRBD2 (5 bases). CDR3 length: 13 residues. CDR1 is SEHNR and CDR2 is FQNEAQ in the germline V gene (reference sequence). CDR3: CASSVPRGETQYF. Partial CDR3 DNA: TGTGCCAGCAGCGTGCCTCGGGGAGAGACG.

Turning to this clone: The read ends 3 residues early relative to the CDR3; the germline J gene fills the gap. The chain joins TRBV5-1 to TRBJ1-2, with D possibly TRBD1 on 5 matching bases. The CDR3 totals 14 residues. Deletions cut 1 base from V and 4 bases from J, with 11 bases between. The germline V gene has CDR1 SGHRS and CDR2 YFSETQ. CDR3 loop: CASSLQGASYGYTF. Incomplete CDR3 DNA: TGCGCCAGCAGCTTGCAAGGGGCGAGCTATGGC. Full variable domain (remainder filled in from reference TRBV5-1 and TRBJ1-2): KAGVTQTPRYLIKTRGQQVTLSCSPISGHRSVSWYQQTPGQGLQFLFEYFSETQRNKGNFPGRFSGRQFSNSRSEMNVSTLELGDSALYLCASSLQGASYGYTFGSGTRLTVV.

Turning to this clone: One end of the junction is discordant with germline, which a read error may explain. The read ends 3 residues early relative to the CDR3; the germline J gene fills the gap. This chain connects TRBV30 to TRBJ1-2; D is unresolved. The CDR3 runs 13 residues. CDR1 GTSNPN and CDR2 SVGIG come from the germline V gene (reference sequence). This CDR3 reads CAWSAALGGGYTF. Incomplete CDR3 DNA: TGTGCTTGGAGTGCCGCCCTAGGTGGGGGC.

Details on this clone: One end of the junction does not line up with germline, which may come from a read error. The sequenced fragment ends 3 residues before the CDR3 boundary, so the rest is inferred from the germline J gene. The rearrangement links TRBV6-4 to TRBJ2-2, with D perhaps TRBD1 (5 bases). CDR3 length: 14 residues. From germline, CDR1 is MRHNA and CDR2 SNTAGT. CDR3 bases read: TGTGCCAGCAAGGACACGTCGAACGCCGGGGAG. This codes for CASKDTSNAGE. The complete CDR3 protein is CASKDTSNAGELFF.

In regard to this clone: The read is 3 residues too short to cover the CDR3 end, so that end is filled in from the germline J gene. This chain links TRBV12-3 or TRBV12-4 with TRBJ2-3; TRBD2 might be the D (5 bases). The CDR3 is 15 residues long. The ends were cut back, 6 bases at V and 2 bases at J, with 15 bases in the middle. The CDR3 bases that were read are TGTGCCAGCAGCAGAAGCGGTCTTACCACAGATACG. Encoded protein: CASSRSGLTTDT. The CDR3 as a whole reads CASSRSGLTTDTQYF.

A remark on this clone: The CDR3 goes on 3 residues after the read ends, and that part is filled in from the germline J gene. The V and J genes are TRBV20-1 and TRBJ2-2; TRBD2 aligns across 9 bases. The V gene's germline CDR1 is DFQATT and CDR2 SNEGSKA (reference sequence). CDR3 length: 18 amino acids. Trimming at V came to 3 bases and at J to 5 bases, leaving 16 bases not matched to a gene. The part of the CDR3 DNA that was read is TGCAGTGCTAGTATCAGGCCAGGCGGGGGGGGTGAAACCGGGGAG. Encoded protein: CSASIRPGGGGETGE. The whole CDR3 sequence reads CSASIRPGGGGETGELFF.

On this clone: The CDR3 goes on 3 residues after the read ends, and that part is filled in from the germline J gene. V gene TRBV2 combines with J gene TRBJ1-4; D perhaps matches TRBD1 (6 bases). The CDR3 has 14 residues. CDR1 is SNHLY and CDR2 is FYNNEI in the germline V gene. Partial CDR3 DNA: TGTGCCAGCAGTCTCAGGGGACCCGCCTTCGAA. Its protein product is CASSLRGPAFE. The full-length CDR3 reads as CASSLRGPAFELFF.